The 21 T cell receptor beta chains in this list originate from one sample, sequenced in a study of CD8+CD57+ T cells in acquired aplastic anemia. Those patients picked for sequencing had displayed CD8+CD57+ cell expansion on flow cytometry. Genomic DNA acted as the template from which TCR beta VDJ combination and CDR3 sequence profiling were carried out. TCRdb called the reads again in MiXCR, with one record for every CDR3 protein. The top ten clones hold approximately 12% of a sample with 150,000 to 180,000 distinct CDR3 sequences, 40% to 65% of them seen once. Sequencing was carried out using sorted CD4+, CD8+, or CD8+CD57+ T cells (not recorded which) from PBMCs. The receptor set was obtained from a human donor with aplastic anemia.

In this sample, this clonotype turned up many times. The gene calls are TRBV5-5 and TRBJ2-7; a weak D match, TRBD2 (6 bases). The CDR3 length is 14 residues. From germline, CDR1 is SGHKS and CDR2 YYEKEE (reference sequence). Deletions cut 0 bases from V and 2 bases from J, with 9 bases between. The CDR3 spells CASSLGSGAYEQYF. CDR3 nucleotide sequence: TGTGCCAGCAGCTTGGGTTCGGGGGCCTACGAGCAGTACTTC.

The chain recombines TRBV7-9 with TRBJ2-7; either TRBD1 or TRBD2 may supply D (5 bases each). The CDR3 has 14 residues. V was cut by 4 bases and J by 3 bases, with 13 bases left in between. Germline CDR1 is SEHNR and CDR2 is FQNEAQ (reference sequence). The CDR3 sequence: CASSSSGTGYEQYF. For the CDR3, the DNA is TGTGCCAGCAGCTCCTCCGGGACGGGCTACGAGCAGTACTTC.

The table lists this clonotype with many counts. The chain employs TRBV5-8 and TRBJ1-6, with 8 bases lining up with TRBD1. The CDR3 is 14 residues long. With 4 bases clipped from V and 8 bases from J, the junction kept 5 bases outside the gene matches. Germline CDR1 SGHTS, CDR2 YDEGEE. The CDR3 coding sequence is TGTGCCAGCAGCCCGACAGGGGCGCATTCACCCCTCCACTTT. Amino acids: CASSPTGAHSPLHF.

This clonotype was counted at least ten times. The rearrangement joins TRBV7-9 to TRBJ1-1; 10 bases agree with TRBD1. This CDR3 has 16 residues. Unmatched junction bases numbered 6, after V lost 5 bases and J lost 0 bases. In germline, CDR1 is SEHNR, CDR2 FQNEAQ (reference sequence). CDR3 in amino acids: CASSPGQGTLNTEAFF. CDR3 coding DNA: TGTGCCAGCAGCCCGGGACAGGGGACCTTGAACACTGAAGCTTTCTTT.

The chain joins TRBV24-1 to TRBJ2-1; a possible D gene is TRBD2 (6 bases). CDR3 size: 15 residues. Per germline, CDR1 KGHDR and CDR2 SFDVKD. The germline V and J ends were trimmed by 7 bases and 7 bases, with 19 bases remaining between them. The chain's CDR3 is CATSGAGLDGNEQFF. CDR3 in DNA: TGTGCCACCAGCGGCGCGGGACTCGATGGGAATGAGCAGTTCTTC.

This chain joins TRBV7-2 and TRBJ2-1; TRBD1 or TRBD2 may be the D gene (5 bases each). The CDR3 is 15 residues long. Germline-derived CDR1 and CDR2 are SGHTA and FQGNSA. Trimming took off 2 bases at V and 6 bases at J, with 14 bases between the two ends. CDR3 in DNA: TGTGCCAGCAGCTTATCACTGGGACCCAGCAATGAGCAGTTCTTC. This codes for CASSLSLGPSNEQFF.

This clonotype was detected only a few times. This chain connects TRBV24-1 to TRBJ2-1, with D possibly called TRBD1 or TRBD2 (5 bases each). This CDR3 region has 17 residues. Deletions cut 5 bases from V and 3 bases from J, with 19 bases between. Germline V gene data show CDR1 as KGHDR and CDR2 as SFDVKD. CDR3 nucleotide sequence: TGTGCCACCAGTGCAACCAACCGGGACGGTATCTACAATGAGCAGTTCTTC. It is translated as CATSATNRDGIYNEQFF.

This chain joins TRBV20-1 and TRBJ2-1; 15 bases are a match to TRBD2. Per germline, CDR1 DFQATT and CDR2 SNEGSKA (reference sequence). This CDR3 has 13 amino acids. The junction had 3 bases not matched to a gene; V was cut back by 6 bases and J by 9 bases. The CDR3 region has the DNA TGCAGTGCAAGGACTAGCGGGGGGGGTGAGCAGTTCTTC. Its translation: CSARTSGGGEQFF.

The sample holds one count of this clonotype. The J gene is TRBJ2-7, the V gene TRBV29-1; weak D call: TRBD2 (5 bases). This CDR3 is 13 amino acids long. Germline loops: CDR1 SQVTM, CDR2 ANQGSEA. V was clipped by 4 bases and J by 0 bases, with 10 bases between them. The CDR3 nucleotides are TGCAGCGTTGGTTCGGGGAGCTCCTACGAGCAGTACTTC. Amino acids: CSVGSGSSYEQYF.

The chain uses TRBV5-5 and TRBJ1-4, with a possible D match to TRBD1 (5 bases). Between the trimmed V and J ends, which lost 2 bases and 5 bases, there was a span of 10 bases. Germline CDR1 is SGHKS and CDR2 is YYEKEE (reference sequence). The CDR3 has 14 residues. The CDR3 sequence: CASSFWGANEKLFF. CDR3 sequence (DNA): TGTGCCAGCAGCTTTTGGGGCGCGAATGAAAAACTGTTTTTT.

This clonotype appeared many times. The V and J genes are TRBV7-9 and TRBJ2-1; no reliable D call. The CDR3 is 13 amino acids. The V end lost 3 bases, the J end lost 8 bases, and 11 bases lay between the germline ends. The germline CDR1 and CDR2 sequences are SEHNR and FQNEAQ (reference sequence). The CDR3 bases are TGTGCCAGCAGCTTCGTGGGTTTGGATGAGCAGTTCTTC. As protein: CASSFVGLDEQFF.

The chain recombines TRBV20-1 with TRBJ2-7; TRBD2 matches 13 bases. CDR1 is DFQATT and CDR2 is SNEGSKA in the germline V gene (reference sequence). CDR3 length: 17 amino acids. J lost 0 bases, V lost 6 bases, and 11 bases had no gene match. The CDR3 sequence: CSARTSGGLRSSYEQYF. The DNA of the CDR3 is TGCAGTGCAAGGACTAGCGGGGGACTAAGGAGCTCCTACGAGCAGTACTTC.

This chain links TRBV7-9 with TRBJ2-5; no clear D gene. The CDR3 length is 16 residues. Germline CDR1 and CDR2: SEHNR and FQNEAQ (reference sequence). The V end was cut by 3 bases, the J end by 5 bases, with 19 bases between. CDR3 sequence (DNA): TGTGCCAGCAGCTTGATCCTATGGGCGGTCCGGGAGACCCAGTACTTC. Translation gives CASSLILWAVRETQYF.

With respect to this clonotype: Without the conserved terminal phenylalanine or tryptophan, this CDR3 likely stems from a read error. This chain uses TRBV11-1 with TRBJ1-5; D not resolved. Looked up from germline, CDR1 is SGHAT and CDR2 is FQDESV (reference sequence). V lost 4 bases, J lost 3 bases, and 16 bases lay in between. The CDR3 extends over 16 amino acids. CDR3 sequence: CASSSLEGTVNQPQHL. In DNA, the CDR3 is TGTGCCAGCAGCTCGCTGGAGGGTACGGTCAATCAGCCCCAGCATCTT.

The chain uses TRBV6-5 and TRBJ2-5; TRBD1 agrees at 10 bases. This CDR3 comprises 12 residues. Germline V gene lookup returns CDR1 MNHEY and CDR2 SVGAGI. J lost 3 bases, V lost 11 bases, and 3 bases had no gene match. Here the CDR3 DNA reads TGTGCCGGGACAGGGGATAAAGAGACCCAGTACTTC. It codes for CAGTGDKETQYF.

This clonotype occurred many times. The rearrangement uses TRBV7-6 and TRBJ2-7, with 12 nucleotides matching TRBD2. The trim removed 5 bases at V and 0 bases at J, leaving 14 bases unmatched. There are 19 residues in the CDR3. Per the germline V gene, CDR1 is SGHVS and CDR2 is FNYEAQ. The CDR3, as DNA: TGTGCCAGCAGCCTCCAACTAGCGGGGGGCCGGAGGAGCTCCTACGAGCAGTACTTC. Translated, it gives CASSLQLAGGRRSSYEQYF.

This clonotype occurred a few times. The chain links TRBV2 to TRBJ2-3; no clear D gene. The CDR3 runs to 15 residues. Germline loops: CDR1 SNHLY, CDR2 FYNNEI. Trimming took 5 bases from V and 4 from J, leaving 16 bases between them. The CDR3 nucleotides are TGTGCCAGCAGTTTTGAGGTGGGGTTTGCAGATACGCAGTATTTT. This sequence encodes CASSFEVGFADTQYF.

This chain links TRBV7-4 with TRBJ2-7; no reliable D call. Trimming took off 5 bases at V and 5 bases at J, with 7 bases between the two ends. The length of the CDR3 is 11 residues. Germline CDR1 and CDR2: SGHVT and SQSDAQ. CDR3 sequence (DNA): TGTGCCAGCAGCCCTAAGCACGAGCAGTACTTC. Residues: CASSPKHEQYF.

In this sample, this clonotype turned up many times. J is TRBJ2-7 and V is TRBV19; 11 bases are shared with TRBD1. This CDR3 spans 16 amino acids. The V and J ends lost 3 bases and 2 bases, in that order; junction bases with no gene match: 6. The germline CDR1 and CDR2 sequences are LNHDA and SQIVND (reference sequence). The CDR3 is CASSIFGTGGPYEQYF. The CDR3 bases are TGTGCCAGTAGTATCTTCGGGACAGGGGGACCCTACGAGCAGTACTTC. The full variable domain, with the rest looked up from reference TRBV19 and TRBJ2-7, is DGGITQSPKYLFRKEGQNVTLSCEQNLNHDAMYWYRQDPGQGLRLIYYSQIVNDFQKGDIAEGYSVSREKKESFPLTVTSAQKNPTAFYLCASSIFGTGGPYEQYFGPGTRLTVT.

This clonotype was observed a handful of times. The chain uses TRBV12-1 and TRBJ1-2; the table gives TRBD1 as D, unverified against the DNA. TRBV12-1 is a listed pseudogene. This CDR3 is 16 amino acids long. The CDR3, as DNA: TGTGCCAGCAGCAGCCGGGACAGGGATCATGGGCATGGCTACACCTTC. Translated, it gives CASSSRDRDHGHGYTF.

This clonotype has a count of ten or more. The V and J genes are TRBV19 and TRBJ2-7; TRBD2 matches at 14 bases. CDR3 length: 15 residues. Germline V gene lookup returns CDR1 LNHDA and CDR2 SQIVND (reference sequence). The trim removed 11 bases at V and 3 bases at J, leaving 9 bases unmatched. CDR3 sequence reads: CAPPGTSGGYYEQYF. The CDR3 DNA is TGTGCCCCCCCCGGGACTAGCGGGGGCTACTACGAGCAGTACTTC. Full variable domain (missing parts from reference TRBV19 and TRBJ2-7): DGGITQSPKYLFRKEGQNVTLSCEQNLNHDAMYWYRQDPGQGLRLIYYSQIVNDFQKGDIAEGYSVSREKKESFPLTVTSAQKNPTAFYLCAPPGTSGGYYEQYFGPGTRLTVT.